The 24 T cell receptor beta chains given below trace back to one sample, sequenced in a study of blood T cell repertoires in COVID-19. Clones were sequenced by immunoSEQ multiplex PCR, and TCRdb holds only the in-frame ones, with some missing. The sample has about 220,000 clones; 88% are singletons. Material for sequencing was PBMCs or T cells enriched from blood (not recorded which). These receptors came from a woman aged 50 to 65 with acute COVID-19.

The chain is built from TRBV11-2 and TRBJ2-3; the match to TRBD1 covers 8 bases. The germline CDR1 and CDR2 sequences are SGHAT and FQNNGV. CDR3 length: 15 amino acids. Trimming took 4 bases from V and 0 from J; bases not matched to a gene: 3. The CDR3 spells CASSWTGPSTDTQYF. The CDR3 coding sequence is TGTGCCAGCAGCTGGACAGGGCCAAGCACAGATACGCAGTATTTT.

This chain uses TRBV4-3 with TRBJ2-5; TRBD2 agrees at 13 bases. In germline, CDR1 is LGHNA, CDR2 YSLEER. CDR3 length: 16 residues. V trimming: 1 base; J trimming: 1 base; junction bases outside the gene matches: 0. CDR3 nucleotide sequence: TGCGCCAGCAGCCAAGGACTAGCGGGAGGCCAAGAGACCCAGTACTTC. Its protein is CASSQGLAGGQETQYF.

The sample holds many counts of this clone. The chain employs TRBV28 and TRBJ2-3; a possible D gene is TRBD1 (6 bases). This CDR3 contains 15 residues. CDR1 and CDR2 (germline): MDHEN, SYDVKM. V was trimmed by 11 bases and J by 2 bases, leaving 20 bases between them. As DNA, the CDR3 is TGTGCCGGTTACTATCCGGGACACGCCACAGATACGCAGTATTTT. Encoded protein: CAGYYPGHATDTQYF. Filled out from reference TRBV28 and TRBJ2-3, the complete variable domain reads DVKVTQSSRYLVKRTGEKVFLECVQDMDHENMFWYRQDPGLGLRLIYFSYDVKMKEKGDIPEGYSVSREKKERFSLILESASTNQTSMYLCAGYYPGHATDTQYFGPGTRLTVL.

The rearrangement uses TRBV5-1 and TRBJ2-3; no reliable D call. V gave up 2 bases and J gave up 2 bases, with 9 bases separating them. The CDR3 contains 14 residues. Germline CDR1 reads SGHRS; CDR2 reads YFSETQ. CDR3 protein: CASSFVRDTDTQYF. Here the CDR3 DNA reads TGCGCCAGCAGCTTTGTCCGCGACACAGATACGCAGTATTTT.

The V gene is TRBV7-9, the J gene TRBJ1-1, with 8 bases aligning to TRBD1. The germline V gene encodes CDR1 SEHNR and CDR2 FQNEAQ (reference sequence). J lost 5 bases, V lost 3 bases, and 5 bases had no gene match. The CDR3 extends over 14 amino acids. The CDR3 DNA follows: TGTGCCAGCAGCTTCCGACAGGGGCGGACTGAAGCTTTCTTT. It is translated as CASSFRQGRTEAFF. The whole variable domain, remainder taken from reference TRBV7-9 and TRBJ1-1, is DTGVSQNPRHKITKRGQNVTFRCDPISEHNRLYWYRQTLGQGPEFLTYFQNEAQLEKSRLLSDRFSAERPKGSFSTLEIQRTEQGDSAMYLCASSFRQGRTEAFFGQGTRLTVV.

The V gene is TRBV4-1, the J gene TRBJ2-1, with 9 bases aligning to TRBD2. This CDR3 spans 15 amino acids. CDR1 is MGHRA and CDR2 is YSYEKL in the germline V gene. J lost 6 bases, V lost 4 bases, and 7 bases had no gene match. The CDR3 DNA is TGCGCCAGCAGCCGAAGGGGACTAGCAACCAATGAGCAGTTCTTC. Its protein is CASSRRGLATNEQFF.

The chain carries TRBV6-4 and TRBJ2-3; possible D gene TRBD2, 6 bases. CDR1 is MRHNA, CDR2 SNTAGT, per germline. The CDR3 is 15 amino acids. Trimming removed 2 bases at V and 1 base at J, with 10 bases between. The CDR3 DNA is TGTGCCAGCAGTGACACGGCTAGCGGCACAGATACGCAGTATTTT. This sequence encodes CASSDTASGTDTQYF.

The chain couples TRBV4-3 to TRBJ2-7, with 9 bases that match TRBD2. Germline lookup yields CDR1 LGHNA and CDR2 YSLEER. Trimming took 0 bases from V and 5 from J; bases not matched to a gene: 11. The CDR3 extends over 17 amino acids. Here the CDR3 reads CASSQDLGREGQNEQYF. The CDR3 region has the DNA TGCGCCAGCAGCCAAGATTTAGGGCGGGAGGGCCAGAACGAGCAGTACTTC.

This clone was detected only once. The CDR3 reads CASSLEGAGNEQFF. CDR3 in DNA: TGTGCCAGCAGCTTGGAGGGGGCGGGCAATGAGCAGTTCTTC. V usage is TRBV5-8 and J usage is TRBJ2-1, with 7 bases identical to TRBD1. This CDR3 is built from 14 residues. The V gene's germline CDR1 is SGHTS and CDR2 YDEGEE. V lost 0 bases to trimming and J lost 6 bases; unmatched junction nucleotides: 3. The complete variable domain, with remaining parts taken from reference TRBV5-8 and TRBJ2-1, reads EAGVTQSPTHLIKTRGQQATLRCSPISGHTSVYWYQQALGLGLQFLLWYDEGEERNRGNFPPRFSGRQFPNYSSELNVNALELEDSALYLCASSLEGAGNEQFFGPGTRLTVL.

V and J are TRBV10-3 and TRBJ2-7; 8 bases are a match to TRBD1. This CDR3 comprises 15 residues. The trim removed 2 bases at V and 1 base at J, leaving 4 bases unmatched. Per germline, CDR1 ENHRY and CDR2 SYGVKD. CDR3 nucleotide sequence: TGTGCCATCAGTGAGGGACAGGGCCTATCCTACGAGCAGTACTTC. It is translated as CAISEGQGLSYEQYF.

This clone was detected only a few times. This chain uses TRBV3-1 (or the pseudogene TRBV3-2) with TRBJ2-7; TRBD2 agrees at 11 bases. The CDR3 length is 16 residues. Germline V gene sequence: CDR1 LGHDT, CDR2 YNNKEL (reference sequence). V lost 0 bases, J lost 3 bases, and 4 bases stayed unmatched. The CDR3: CASSQDASGRIYEQYF. CDR3 DNA sequence: TGTGCCAGCAGCCAAGATGCTAGCGGGAGGATCTACGAGCAGTACTTC.

The V call is TRBV7-8, the J call TRBJ2-2, with D possibly being TRBD1 (5 bases). V lost 5 bases to trimming and J lost 1 base, with 17 bases between them. CDR1 SGHVS and CDR2 FQNEAQ come from the germline V gene. The CDR3 has 17 residues. CDR3 protein: CASSGSLKGVNTGELFF. CDR3 in DNA: TGTGCCAGCAGCGGCTCACTCAAAGGGGTGAACACCGGGGAGCTGTTTTTT.

In DNA form, the CDR3 reads TGTGCCAGCAGTCCCCGGACTTTTTTCAATGAGCAGTTCTTC. This encodes CASSPRTFFNEQFF. This chain links TRBV27 with TRBJ2-1; a possible D gene is TRBD2 (5 bases). In germline, CDR1 is MNHEY, CDR2 SMNVEV (reference sequence). Deletions cut 5 bases from V and 6 bases from J, with 14 bases between. The length of the CDR3 is 14 residues.

V gene TRBV7-2 combines with J gene TRBJ1-4; TRBD1 matches 7 bases. The V segment lost 5 bases and the J segment 8 bases; nucleotides outside the gene matches: 8. CDR1 and CDR2 from the germline V gene are SGHTA and FQGNSA. The CDR3 is made up of 14 amino acids. In DNA form, the CDR3 reads TGTGCCAGCAGCGAAGACAGGGTTAAGGAAAAACTGTTTTTT. Residues: CASSEDRVKEKLFF.

A few counts support this clone. This chain links TRBV2 with TRBJ1-4; D is ambiguous. CDR3 length equals 15 residues. Looked up from germline, CDR1 is SNHLY and CDR2 is FYNNEI. V was clipped by 3 bases and J by 7 bases, with 15 bases between them. For the CDR3, the DNA is TGTGCCAGCAGTGATTTGTCCCCGGGAGTTGAAAAACTGTTTTTT. Its protein is CASSDLSPGVEKLFF.

This clone was seen only once. The chain uses TRBV6-5 and TRBJ1-2; D is unclear. CDR3 size: 14 residues. V was shortened by 6 bases and J by 2 bases, with 13 bases between the two germline ends. Germline V CDR1 and CDR2: MNHEY, SVGAGI. The CDR3 here is CASRSIGRNYGYTF. The CDR3 nucleotides are TGTGCCAGCAGATCCATCGGGAGAAACTATGGCTACACCTTC.

The DNA for the CDR3 is TGTGCCAGCAGCGTAGTAGGGACTAGGGTTTCCAATGAGCAGTTCTTC. Amino acid sequence: CASSVVGTRVSNEQFF. The genes are TRBV9 and TRBJ2-1; TRBD2 aligns across 8 bases. The CDR3 spans 16 residues. Germline CDR1 is SGDLS and CDR2 is YYNGEE. The V and J ends lost 0 bases and 6 bases, in that order; junction bases with no gene match: 8.

This clone was found once. The rearrangement uses TRBV28 and TRBJ1-5; TRBD1 might be the D (6 bases). V lost 5 bases, J lost 6 bases, and 11 bases lay in between. CDR1 is MDHEN and CDR2 is SYDVKM in the germline V gene. The CDR3 has 13 amino acids. CDR3: CASSTDRLQPQHF. CDR3 nucleotide sequence: TGTGCCAGCAGTACCGACAGGCTTCAGCCCCAGCATTTT.

The chain is built from TRBV4-2 and TRBJ2-1, with D perhaps TRBD2 (5 bases). Germline lookup yields CDR1 LGHNA and CDR2 YNFKEQ. V lost 0 bases and J lost 3, with 15 bases in between. This CDR3 is built from 17 residues. In DNA form, the CDR3 reads TGTGCCAGCAGCCAAGATCCGGCCGGACTGGTCTACAATGAGCAGTTCTTC. Its protein product is CASSQDPAGLVYNEQFF.

The chain is built from TRBV6-5 and TRBJ2-7; a weak D match, TRBD1 (7 bases). Per germline, CDR1 MNHEY and CDR2 SVGAGI. The CDR3 loop spans 16 amino acids. V gave up 4 bases and J gave up 2 bases, with 18 bases separating them. For the CDR3, the DNA is TGTGCCAGCAGTTCCCGCGGGACAGCCGGTCCCTACGAGCAGTACTTC. Translating it yields CASSSRGTAGPYEQYF.

The CDR3 DNA is TGTGCCACCAGTGATCGGACAGTTAATGAAAAACTGTTTTTT. This codes for CATSDRTVNEKLFF. This chain links TRBV24-1 with TRBJ1-4; the D gene is possibly TRBD1 (6 bases). The CDR3 length is 14 residues. The V end was cut by 3 bases, the J end by 4 bases, with 8 bases between. CDR1 and CDR2 from the germline V gene are KGHDR and SFDVKD.

The J gene is TRBJ1-2, the V gene TRBV19; 7 nucleotides match TRBD1. The CDR3 contains 16 residues. V trimming: 4 bases; J trimming: 4 bases; junction bases outside the gene matches: 12. CDR1 and CDR2 from the germline V gene are LNHDA and SQIVND (reference sequence). The CDR3 DNA sequence: TGTGCCAGTAGTAAACTCTCAGGGGGATCGCGCTATGGCTACACCTTC. This sequence encodes CASSKLSGGSRYGYTF.

The V and J genes are TRBV2 and TRBJ1-2; D may be TRBD1 (6 bases). CDR3 length equals 13 residues. From germline, CDR1 is SNHLY and CDR2 FYNNEI. Between the trimmed V and J ends, which lost 5 bases and 6 bases, there was a span of 13 bases. The CDR3 nucleotides are TGTGCCAGCAGTCAGTCAGAGGGGGATGGCTACACCTTC. It encodes CASSQSEGDGYTF.

The gene calls are TRBV28 and TRBJ2-7; 8 bases are a match to TRBD1. The V segment lost 7 bases and the J segment 4 bases; nucleotides outside the gene matches: 9. The V gene's germline CDR1 is MDHEN and CDR2 SYDVKM. This CDR3 has 14 amino acids. The DNA of the CDR3 is TGTGCCAGCAACTCGGGACAGGAGCCGTACGAGCAGTACTTC. Translated: CASNSGQEPYEQYF.